This section outlines one T cell receptor beta chain sequence together with its context. The single heparinised draw taken from each donor contained roughly 100 mL of blood on average. These data belong to a study of beta chain features in type 1 diabetes. The whole isolated RNA underwent reverse transcription, so sequencing captured expressed TCRB transcripts. Clones were sequenced by immunoSEQ multiplex PCR, and TCRdb holds only the in-frame ones, with some missing. In the table there are 400,000 to 600,000 clones, 30% of which are singletons. The sequencing input was naive CD4+ T cells from blood. This receptor was identified in a man between 18 and 35 years old in good health.

The CDR3 nucleotides are TGCGCCAGCAGCCCGCGGACACCTAACTACGAGCAGTACTTC. This codes for CASSPRTPNYEQYF. V is TRBV5-1 and J is TRBJ2-7; a weak D match, TRBD1 (5 bases). V was trimmed by 4 bases and J by 3 bases, leaving 14 bases between them. Germline CDR1 SGHRS, CDR2 YFSETQ. The CDR3 covers 14 residues.